The 12 T cell receptor beta chains listed next were all sequenced from one sample in a study of blood T cell repertoires in COVID-19. Libraries were prepared by immunoSEQ multiplex PCR; TCRdb keeps only in-frame clonotypes and omits some of them. The table lists about 100,000 clones, 75% to 85% of them singletons, with 24% in the top ten. What was sequenced was peripheral blood. Source of these receptors: a human donor in a cohort sampled during active COVID-19.

The chain uses TRBV19 and TRBJ1-2; no definite D call. Trimming took 7 bases from V and 5 from J, leaving 14 bases between them. CDR1 and CDR2 (germline): LNHDA, SQIVND (reference sequence). This CDR3 comprises 13 residues. Written as DNA, the CDR3 is TGTGCCAGTACTGAGCGGGCGGGATATGGCTACACCTTC. Amino acids: CASTERAGYGYTF.

The V gene is TRBV5-1, the J gene TRBJ1-2; D gene ambiguous. The CDR3 has 15 amino acids. The germline gives CDR1 SGHRS, CDR2 YFSETQ. V lost 0 bases and J 5 bases, leaving 14 bases between the germline ends. CDR3 sequence (DNA): TGCGCCAGCAGCTTGGGCATGGAGAACCCATATGGCTACACCTTC. Protein: CASSLGMENPYGYTF.

This clone has just one count. The DNA of the CDR3 is TGTGCCAGCAGCCCGGGACAGGGAGGCTACACCTTC. Translation gives CASSPGQGGYTF. V is TRBV25-1 and J is TRBJ1-2; TRBD1 matches 9 bases. CDR1 and CDR2 from the germline V gene are MGHDK and SYGVNS. This CDR3 is built from 12 residues. With V trimmed by 6 bases and J by 8 bases, 4 bases remained unmatched.

This clone was seen once. The V call is TRBV12-5, the J call TRBJ2-5; 9 nucleotides agree with TRBD1. Germline V lookup: CDR1 LGHNT, CDR2 FRNRAP. This CDR3 has 15 residues. V was pared by 7 bases and J by 1 base, with 7 bases of the junction left unmatched. CDR3 sequence: CASVPDRGGQETQYF. CDR3 DNA: TGTGCTAGTGTCCCGGACAGGGGTGGCCAAGAGACCCAGTACTTC.

This CDR3 is CASSTTTQGNYGYTF. CDR3 in DNA: TGTGCCAGCAGTACAACTACACAGGGTAACTATGGCTACACCTTC. The chain couples TRBV28 to TRBJ1-2, with D possibly matching TRBD1 (6 bases). This CDR3 comprises 15 residues. From germline, CDR1 is MDHEN and CDR2 SYDVKM. V dropped 5 bases and J dropped 1 base, with 14 bases sitting between them.

This clone came up once. The chain recombines TRBV28 with TRBJ2-3; 7 bases match TRBD2. The CDR3 has 15 residues. V lost 5 bases to trimming and J lost 3 bases; unmatched junction nucleotides: 8. The germline gives CDR1 MDHEN, CDR2 SYDVKM. The CDR3 here is CASSGEAGATDTQYF. The CDR3 DNA sequence: TGTGCCAGCAGTGGTGAGGCGGGAGCGACAGATACGCAGTATTTT.

The chain has TRBV6-2 or TRBV6-3 and TRBJ2-1, with TRBD2 identical over 11 bases. The V gene end was trimmed by 2 bases and the J gene end by 7 bases; junction bases not matched to a gene: 7. Germline lookup yields CDR1 MNHEY and CDR2 SVGEGT. The CDR3 sequence is 16 residues long. The CDR3 is CASSYTSGSSGNEQFF. CDR3 nucleotides: TGTGCCAGCAGTTACACTAGCGGGAGCTCGGGGAATGAGCAGTTCTTC.

This clone was observed once. This chain connects TRBV5-5 to TRBJ1-1; D is perhaps TRBD1 (6 bases). The germline gives CDR1 SGHKS, CDR2 YYEKEE (reference sequence). This CDR3 has 14 amino acids. The V end was cut by 6 bases, the J end by 0 bases, with 12 bases between. In DNA, the CDR3 is TGTGCCAGCATCATGGGACATTTGAACACTGAAGCTTTCTTT. Amino acids: CASIMGHLNTEAFF.

J is TRBJ1-1 and V is TRBV10-3; possible D gene TRBD1, 6 bases. Per the germline V gene, CDR1 is ENHRY and CDR2 is SYGVKD. Between the trimmed V and J ends, which lost 6 bases and 2 bases, there was a span of 10 bases. The CDR3 sequence is 13 residues long. In DNA form, the CDR3 reads TGTGCCATCAGCGAACAGGGAAACACTGAAGCTTTCTTT. It codes for CAISEQGNTEAFF.

The rearrangement joins TRBV3-1 (or the pseudogene TRBV3-2) to TRBJ2-7, with TRBD1 identical over 9 bases. The V gene's germline CDR1 is LGHDT and CDR2 YNNKEL (reference sequence). This CDR3 contains 15 residues. V was clipped by 4 bases and J by 5 bases; unmatched bases: 9. CDR3 in amino acids: CASSLGQGGGDEQYF. The DNA of the CDR3 is TGTGCCAGCAGCCTGGGACAGGGTGGAGGAGACGAGCAGTACTTC.

The chain uses TRBV2 and TRBJ2-3; D remains unclear. The CDR3 has 15 residues. In germline, CDR1 is SNHLY, CDR2 FYNNEI. The germline V and J ends were trimmed by 4 bases and 1 base, with 12 bases remaining between them. The CDR3, as DNA: TGTGCCAGCAGTGTTGGGCAGGTCCGCACAGATACGCAGTATTTT. It is translated as CASSVGQVRTDTQYF.

The gene calls are TRBV6-5 and TRBJ2-1, with TRBD1 identical over 8 bases. CDR1 MNHEY and CDR2 SVGAGI come from the germline V gene. This CDR3 is 15 amino acids long. With 8 bases clipped from V and 3 bases from J, the junction kept 9 bases outside the gene matches. The CDR3 DNA follows: TGTGCCAGCCGTATGCCGGGACAGGTCTACAATGAGCAGTTCTTC. This translates into CASRMPGQVYNEQFF.